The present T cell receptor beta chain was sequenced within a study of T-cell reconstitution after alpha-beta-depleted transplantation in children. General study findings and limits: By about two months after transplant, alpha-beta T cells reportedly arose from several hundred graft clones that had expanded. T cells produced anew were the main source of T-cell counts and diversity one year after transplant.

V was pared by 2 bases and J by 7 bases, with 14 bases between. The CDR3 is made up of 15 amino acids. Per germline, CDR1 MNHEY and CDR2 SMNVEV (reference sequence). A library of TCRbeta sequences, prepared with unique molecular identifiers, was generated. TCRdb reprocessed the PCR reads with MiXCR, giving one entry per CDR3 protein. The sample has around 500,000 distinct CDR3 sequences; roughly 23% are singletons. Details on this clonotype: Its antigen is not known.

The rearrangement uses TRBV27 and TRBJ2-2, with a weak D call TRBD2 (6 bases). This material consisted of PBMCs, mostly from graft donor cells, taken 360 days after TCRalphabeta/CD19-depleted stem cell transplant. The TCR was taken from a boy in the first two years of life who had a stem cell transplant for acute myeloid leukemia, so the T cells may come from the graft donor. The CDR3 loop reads CASSLTRGGIGELFF. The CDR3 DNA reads TGTGCCAGCAGTTTAACACGTGGGGGGATCGGGGAGCTGTTTTTT.